The 14 T cell receptor beta chains below all came from one sample that was sequenced in a study of CD8+ T cells in alopecia areata. Following RNA extraction, reverse transcription yielded cDNA that acted as the sequencing template. Generated by immunoSEQ multiplex PCR, the TCRdb table keeps only in-frame clones and is missing some. This table has some 200,000 clones, less than 75% appearing once. Sample treatment: oral pan-JAK inhibitor, 5-10 mg twice daily. Sequencing used CD4+ T cells sorted from blood, obtained at week 4, from a patient treated with tofacitinib. The receptors derive from a human donor with alopecia areata.

The J gene is TRBJ2-7, the V gene TRBV29-1; D perhaps matches TRBD2 (6 bases). Germline V gene data show CDR1 as SQVTM and CDR2 as ANQGSEA. V was trimmed by 3 bases and J by 6 bases, leaving 12 bases between them. The CDR3 consists of 12 residues. Here the CDR3 DNA reads TGCAGCGTTGAGAGAGGAGGGGTCGAGCAGTACTTC. It encodes CSVERGGVEQYF.

This chain joins TRBV29-1 and TRBJ1-1, with D uncertain. Trimming pared 4 bases from V and 1 base from J, leaving 13 bases between. The CDR3 extends over 14 amino acids. Germline CDR1 and CDR2: SQVTM and ANQGSEA. In DNA, the CDR3 is TGCAGCGTTGCCCCCAGGCTACGGAACACTGAAGCTTTCTTT. Translating gives CSVAPRLRNTEAFF.

To note about this clone: The sample carries other DNA sequences with the same CDR3. The rearrangement links TRBV29-1 to TRBJ2-7, with 9 positions matching TRBD1. The junction had 2 bases not matched to a gene; V was cut back by 1 base and J by 4 bases. Germline V gene data show CDR1 as SQVTM and CDR2 as ANQGSEA. This CDR3 has 13 amino acids. CDR3 protein: CSVEGQGGYEQYF. Here the CDR3 DNA reads TGCAGCGTTGAAGGACAGGGGGGATACGAGCAGTACTTC.

The rearrangement uses TRBV6-6 and TRBJ2-5; D is unclear. CDR3 length: 12 amino acids. Germline loops: CDR1 MNHNY, CDR2 SVGAGI (reference sequence). V lost 10 bases and J 0 bases, leaving 9 bases between the germline ends. The CDR3 here is CANPHYQETQYF. CDR3 DNA sequence: TGTGCCAACCCACACTACCAAGAGACCCAGTACTTC.

This clone turned up a few times. J is TRBJ2-3 and V is TRBV4-3; 9 bases align to TRBD1. The CDR3 is 15 residues long. Germline CDR1 is LGHNA and CDR2 is YSLEER. J lost 3 bases, V lost 4 bases, and 5 bases had no gene match. The CDR3 nucleotides read TGCGCCAGCAGCCTCCACAGGGGGCCAACAGATACGCAGTATTTT. This gives the protein CASSLHRGPTDTQYF.

This clone was observed a single time. The V call is TRBV6-6, the J call TRBJ1-1; 7 bases fit TRBD1. V was pared by 5 bases and J by 4 bases, with 7 bases of the junction left unmatched. CDR1 and CDR2 (germline): MNHNY, SVGAGI (reference sequence). The CDR3 has 14 amino acids. The DNA of the CDR3 is TGTGCCAGCAGTCTGACAGGGCTGAGCACTGAAGCTTTCTTT. Translating it yields CASSLTGLSTEAFF.

CDR3 DNA: TGTGCCAGCAGTTTAGGGCACAAGTACATCTACGAGCAGTACTTC. It yields the protein CASSLGHKYIYEQYF. The rearrangement joins TRBV27 to TRBJ2-7; D uncertain. This CDR3 is 15 amino acids long. The germline V and J ends were trimmed by 2 bases and 3 bases, with 14 bases remaining between them. Germline lookup yields CDR1 MNHEY and CDR2 SMNVEV (reference sequence).

The CDR3 here is CASSKTGLQDTQYF. The CDR3 DNA is TGTGCCAGCAGTAAAACAGGGCTCCAAGACACGCAGTATTTT. This chain connects TRBV7-9 to TRBJ2-3; D is perhaps TRBD1 (6 bases). This CDR3 region has 14 residues. V shed 6 bases and J shed 9 bases, with 19 bases lying between them. Germline lookup yields CDR1 SEHNR and CDR2 FQNEAQ (reference sequence).

The V and J genes are TRBV2 and TRBJ2-1; perhaps D is TRBD1 or TRBD2 (6 bases each). Germline CDR1 and CDR2: SNHLY and FYNNEI. This CDR3 is built from 16 residues. V gave up 7 bases and J gave up 6 bases, with 22 bases separating them. The CDR3 spells CASNPTGTLAGNEQFF. The CDR3 nucleotides read TGTGCCAGCAATCCAACCGGGACACTAGCTGGCAATGAGCAGTTCTTC.

Here the CDR3 reads CASSFGHLYGYTF. As DNA, the CDR3 is TGTGCCAGCAGTTTTGGACACCTCTATGGCTACACCTTC. The J gene is TRBJ1-2, the V gene TRBV27; D possibly corresponds to TRBD1 (5 bases). V gave up 3 bases and J gave up 4 bases, with 9 bases separating them. Germline V lookup: CDR1 MNHEY, CDR2 SMNVEV (reference sequence). The CDR3 spans 13 residues.

The rearrangement joins TRBV30 to TRBJ2-3, with a possible D match to TRBD2 (7 bases). The V gene's germline CDR1 is GTSNPN and CDR2 SVGIG (reference sequence). This CDR3 has 16 amino acids. V was shortened by 1 base and J by 5 bases, with 19 bases between the two germline ends. This CDR3 is CAWSAGFAGAVDTQYF. DNA of the CDR3: TGTGCCTGGAGTGCCGGGTTCGCGGGGGCGGTAGATACGCAGTATTTT. Full variable domain (rest looked up from reference TRBV30 and TRBJ2-3): SQTIHQWPATLVQPVGSPLSLECTVEGTSNPNLYWYRQAAGRGLQLLFYSVGIGQISSEVPQNLSASRPQDRQFILSSKKLLLSDSGFYLCAWSAGFAGAVDTQYFGPGTRLTVL.

This clone came up a few times. V gene TRBV30 combines with J gene TRBJ1-2; D gene unclear. Trimming removed 5 bases from V and 8 bases from J, with 21 bases in between. The CDR3 is 14 amino acids. The V gene's germline CDR1 is GTSNPN and CDR2 SVGIG (reference sequence). This chain's CDR3 is CAWAGASEVGGYTF. The CDR3 coding sequence is TGTGCCTGGGCCGGAGCCTCAGAGGTGGGAGGCTACACCTTC.

This rearrangement joins TRBV14 to TRBJ2-7; D is ambiguous. Trimming shortened V by 1 base and J by 6 bases, and 7 bases separated the two germline ends. The CDR3 covers 12 residues. Looked up from germline, CDR1 is SGHDN and CDR2 is FVKESK. The CDR3 sequence: CASSQGGPEQYF. The CDR3 DNA follows: TGTGCCAGCAGCCAAGGAGGCCCCGAGCAGTACTTC.

The chain uses TRBV7-9 and TRBJ1-2, with D uncertain. V was shortened by 6 bases and J by 4 bases, with 9 bases between the two germline ends. The CDR3 has 12 amino acids. Germline loops: CDR1 SEHNR, CDR2 FQNEAQ (reference sequence). The CDR3 reads CASSAGSYGYTF. CDR3 sequence (DNA): TGTGCCAGCAGTGCAGGTTCCTATGGCTACACCTTC. The full variable domain, rest sourced from reference TRBV7-9 and TRBJ1-2, is DTGVSQNPRHKITKRGQNVTFRCDPISEHNRLYWYRQTLGQGPEFLTYFQNEAQLEKSRLLSDRFSAERPKGSFSTLEIQRTEQGDSAMYLCASSAGSYGYTFGSGTRLTVV.